The 32 T cell receptor beta chains reported below all come from one sample, sequenced in a study of blood T cell repertoires in COVID-19. Only in-frame clones appear in the TCRdb table, and some are missing; sequencing was by immunoSEQ multiplex PCR. The sample lists about 10,000 clones, approximately 88% occurring once. The sequenced material came from peripheral blood. All receptors derive from a human donor in a cohort sampled during active COVID-19.

The J gene is TRBJ2-7, the V gene TRBV7-6; 8 bases line up with TRBD2. The germline gives CDR1 SGHVS, CDR2 FNYEAQ. The J segment lost 0 bases and the V segment lost 4 bases, leaving 17 bases of the junction unmatched. This CDR3 comprises 19 residues. The CDR3 nucleotides read TGTGCCAGCAGCTCCTCGTATTCCCCCAAGGCGGGGGGCTCCTACGAGCAGTACTTC. It is translated as CASSSSYSPKAGGSYEQYF.

V gene TRBV2 combines with J gene TRBJ1-1, with 8 nucleotides matching TRBD1. Trimming at V came to 2 bases and at J to 4 bases, leaving 0 bases not matched to a gene. Per the germline V gene, CDR1 is SNHLY and CDR2 is FYNNEI. The CDR3 has 13 residues. The CDR3 region has the DNA TGTGCCAGCAGTGAAACAGGGGGCACTGAAGCTTTCTTT. Translation: CASSETGGTEAFF.

This rearrangement joins TRBV19 to TRBJ1-2, with TRBD1 identical over 7 bases. The germline gives CDR1 LNHDA, CDR2 SQIVND (reference sequence). This CDR3 is built from 13 residues. V trimming: 5 bases; J trimming: 4 bases; junction bases outside the gene matches: 4. In DNA form, the CDR3 reads TGTGCCAGTAGTGAACAGGGGACCTATGGCTACACCTTC. Protein sequence: CASSEQGTYGYTF.

The V call is TRBV7-9, the J call TRBJ2-3, with 10 bases lining up with TRBD2. The germline gives CDR1 SEHNR, CDR2 FQNEAQ (reference sequence). Trimming cost V 4 bases and J 6 bases; bases outside gene matches: 10. The CDR3 is 16 amino acids. CDR3 protein: CASSSRILAGSDTQYF. CDR3 coding DNA: TGTGCCAGCAGCTCGAGGATACTAGCGGGGTCCGATACGCAGTATTTT.

The J gene is TRBJ2-3, the V gene TRBV13; TRBD2 agrees at 8 bases. The CDR3 is 17 amino acids. Trimming cost V 4 bases and J 3 bases; bases outside gene matches: 12. Germline V lookup: CDR1 PRHDT, CDR2 FYEKMQ (reference sequence). The CDR3 sequence is CASSSSPGGVGTDTQYF. Written as DNA, the CDR3 is TGTGCCAGCAGCTCCTCTCCCGGGGGGGTTGGGACAGATACGCAGTATTTT.

Only one count was recorded for this clone. This chain connects TRBV12-5 to TRBJ1-2; no clear D. The CDR3 has 13 amino acids. CDR1 is LGHNT, CDR2 FRNRAP, per germline. With 1 base removed from V and 0 bases from J, the gap between germline ends came to 3 bases. The CDR3 bases are TGTGCTAGTGGTTTGGACACTAACTATGGCTACACCTTC. It specifies CASGLDTNYGYTF.

This rearrangement joins TRBV19 to TRBJ1-1; the D is unclear. V was cut by 5 bases and J by 1 base, with 11 bases left in between. This CDR3 region has 14 residues. Germline assignment: CDR1 LNHDA and CDR2 SQIVND (reference sequence). In nucleotides, the CDR3 is TGTGCCAGTAGTGGCGGGGTAAGGAACACTGAAGCTTTCTTT. Protein sequence: CASSGGVRNTEAFF.

The chain employs TRBV5-6 and TRBJ2-7, with 8 bases lining up with TRBD1. Trimming took 2 bases from V and 7 from J; bases not matched to a gene: 8. This CDR3 has 14 amino acids. Looked up from germline, CDR1 is SGHDT and CDR2 is YYEEEE. This chain's CDR3 is CASSFGQGAREQYF. CDR3 coding DNA: TGTGCCAGCAGCTTCGGGCAGGGGGCTCGTGAGCAGTACTTC.

This chain links TRBV10-3 with TRBJ2-7; no clear D. The V end was cut by 7 bases, the J end by 5 bases, with 12 bases between. Germline V gene data show CDR1 as ENHRY and CDR2 as SYGVKD. The CDR3 contains 12 residues. The CDR3 bases are TGTGCCATCACCACCCCAGGAAACGAGCAGTACTTC. Translating gives CAITTPGNEQYF.

This clone was seen just once. The chain joins TRBV16 to TRBJ2-4; 8 nucleotides match TRBD1. CDR3 length equals 17 residues. V lost 0 bases, J lost 1 base, and 5 bases stayed unmatched. Germline V CDR1 and CDR2: KGHSY, FQNENV. This chain's CDR3 is CASSQSWTGWAKNIQYF. The CDR3 DNA reads as TGTGCCAGCAGCCAATCTTGGACAGGGTGGGCCAAAAACATTCAGTACTTC.

The J gene is TRBJ2-1, the V gene TRBV7-9; D may be TRBD1 (6 bases). V was clipped by 4 bases and J by 0 bases, with 13 bases between them. The CDR3 runs to 16 residues. Germline lookup yields CDR1 SEHNR and CDR2 FQNEAQ (reference sequence). The DNA of the CDR3 is TGTGCCAGCAGCTCCCTCAGGGGAGACTCCTACAATGAGCAGTTCTTC. It encodes CASSSLRGDSYNEQFF.

The chain combines TRBV6-4 with TRBJ2-3, with 9 bases lining up with TRBD1. This CDR3 contains 15 residues. V dropped 3 bases and J dropped 2; count of bases not matched to a gene: 3. The V gene's germline CDR1 is MRHNA and CDR2 SNTAGT. The CDR3 DNA reads as TGTGCCAGCAGTGAAAGGACAGGGGACACAGATACGCAGTATTTT. Protein sequence: CASSERTGDTDTQYF.

V gene TRBV19 combines with J gene TRBJ2-1; possibly TRBD1 for D (6 bases). Germline V CDR1 and CDR2: LNHDA, SQIVND (reference sequence). Trimming took 3 bases from V and 5 from J, leaving 14 bases between them. The CDR3 runs to 15 residues. The chain's CDR3 is CASSIQDSSNNEQFF. In DNA, the CDR3 is TGTGCCAGTAGTATTCAGGACAGCTCTAACAATGAGCAGTTCTTC.

The V gene is TRBV29-1, the J gene TRBJ2-7; 12 bases line up with TRBD1. V was clipped by 8 bases and J by 6 bases; unmatched bases: 11. This CDR3 is 14 amino acids long. Germline V gene lookup returns CDR1 SQVTM and CDR2 ANQGSEA. In DNA, the CDR3 is TGCAGCCTAGTCCCACCGGGACAGGGGGCCGAGCAGTACTTC. This translates into CSLVPPGQGAEQYF.

The table lists this clone with a count of one. The chain's CDR3 is CASSYGRGSGNTIYF. The CDR3 DNA sequence: TGTGCCAGCAGTTACGGTAGAGGCTCTGGAAACACCATATATTTT. The gene calls are TRBV6-5 and TRBJ1-3; no definite D call. The CDR3 runs 15 residues. Trimming pared 2 bases from V and 0 bases from J, leaving 8 bases between. Germline lookup yields CDR1 MNHEY and CDR2 SVGAGI.

The count of this clone is one. The CDR3 DNA reads as TGTGCCATCAGTGAAAGAGGAGACACTGAAGCTTTCTTT. As protein: CAISERGDTEAFF. V is TRBV10-3 and J is TRBJ1-1; no reliable D call. This CDR3 has 13 amino acids. The V gene's germline CDR1 is ENHRY and CDR2 SYGVKD. Trimming left V 3 bases short and J 3 bases short, with 8 bases between.

The gene calls are TRBV11-2 and TRBJ2-7; D may be TRBD2 (7 bases). There are 13 residues in the CDR3. Germline V CDR1 and CDR2: SGHAT, FQNNGV. Written as DNA, the CDR3 is TGTGCGGAAGGGGGAGGGACAATCTACGAGCAGTACTTC. It is translated as CAEGGGTIYEQYF.

This clone came up a few times. The chain recombines TRBV10-3 with TRBJ2-7; D might be TRBD1 (6 bases). CDR1 and CDR2 (germline): ENHRY, SYGVKD. V shed 0 bases and J shed 5 bases, with 11 bases lying between them. This CDR3 contains 14 residues. The CDR3 DNA follows: TGTGCCATCAGTGAGTCTACAGGGTTCCACGAGCAGTACTTC. Translating gives CAISESTGFHEQYF.

The rearrangement links TRBV5-1 to TRBJ1-2; D gene unclear. The germline V and J ends were trimmed by 4 bases and 6 bases, with 10 bases remaining between them. CDR1 and CDR2 from the germline V gene are SGHRS and YFSETQ. This CDR3 comprises 12 residues. The CDR3 nucleotides are TGCGCCAGCAGCGAACCCGGGGATGGCTACACCTTC. This sequence encodes CASSEPGDGYTF.

The V and J genes are TRBV5-5 and TRBJ2-2; 9 nucleotides match TRBD2. CDR3 length equals 16 residues. Per the germline V gene, CDR1 is SGHKS and CDR2 is YYEKEE (reference sequence). With V trimmed by 1 base and J by 4 bases, 5 bases remained unmatched. This chain's CDR3 is CASSLQVAGVTGELFF. The DNA of the CDR3 is TGTGCCAGCAGCTTGCAGGTAGCGGGGGTCACCGGGGAGCTGTTTTTT.

This clone was found once. This chain joins TRBV9 and TRBJ2-2; a weak D match, TRBD1 (6 bases). The CDR3 runs 18 residues. Germline CDR1 and CDR2: SGDLS and YYNGEE. V shed 0 bases and J shed 5 bases, with 20 bases lying between them. The CDR3 coding sequence is TGTGCCAGCAGCGTAGGGACAGCTCCTCCGAGGGGTACCGGGGAGCTGTTTTTT. Translated: CASSVGTAPPRGTGELFF.

This rearrangement joins TRBV6-1 to TRBJ2-1, with 15 bases that match TRBD2. The CDR3 totals 16 residues. The V segment lost 5 bases and the J segment 9 bases; nucleotides outside the gene matches: 8. Germline values: CDR1 MNHNS, CDR2 SASEGT. The CDR3 sequence is CASSQGLAGGVIEQFF. CDR3 DNA sequence: TGTGCCAGCAGTCAAGGACTAGCGGGGGGGGTGATTGAGCAGTTCTTC.

CDR3 DNA sequence: TGTGCCAGCAGCGCCGGGACTAGCGGGGAGGAGTACTTC. This encodes CASSAGTSGEEYF. This chain links TRBV9 with TRBJ2-5, with 13 nucleotides matching TRBD2. From germline, CDR1 is SGDLS and CDR2 YYNGEE. V lost 3 bases to trimming and J lost 12 bases; unmatched junction nucleotides: 5. The CDR3 is 13 residues long.

The chain links TRBV4-2 to TRBJ1-2; the D gene is possibly TRBD1 (6 bases). Germline lookup yields CDR1 LGHNA and CDR2 YNFKEQ. The CDR3 is 14 residues long. Trimming took 3 bases from V and 8 from J, leaving 16 bases between them. The CDR3 here is CASSQEQGTRGYTF. CDR3 nucleotide sequence: TGTGCCAGCAGCCAGGAGCAGGGGACGAGGGGCTACACCTTC.

The V gene is TRBV5-1, the J gene TRBJ2-7; a possible D gene is TRBD2 (6 bases). The CDR3 runs 13 residues. Trimming cost V 3 bases and J 1 base, with 8 bases left between them. The V gene's germline CDR1 is SGHRS and CDR2 YFSETQ. This chain's CDR3 is CASSSGTSYEQYF. CDR3 bases: TGCGCCAGCAGCTCAGGGACTTCCTACGAGCAGTACTTC. The variable domain in full, with the rest retrieved from reference TRBV5-1 and TRBJ2-7, is KAGVTQTPRYLIKTRGQQVTLSCSPISGHRSVSWYQQTPGQGLQFLFEYFSETQRNKGNFPGRFSGRQFSNSRSEMNVSTLELGDSALYLCASSSGTSYEQYFGPGTRLTVT.

The chain couples TRBV6-5 to TRBJ1-4; D is unresolved. Per the germline V gene, CDR1 is MNHEY and CDR2 is SVGAGI. With 2 bases removed from V and 0 bases from J, the gap between germline ends came to 7 bases. This CDR3 region has 15 residues. The DNA of the CDR3 is TGTGCCAGCAGTTACCAGGCAGCAACTAATGAAAAACTGTTTTTT. Translation gives CASSYQAATNEKLFF.

V usage is TRBV9 and J usage is TRBJ1-2, with D tentatively TRBD1 (5 bases). This CDR3 contains 14 residues. The V gene lost 0 bases and the J gene lost 6 bases, with 12 bases spanning the gap. Germline assignment: CDR1 SGDLS and CDR2 YYNGEE. The CDR3 bases are TGTGCCAGCAGCGTAGTACCCAGGGTCAATGGCTACACCTTC. Protein product: CASSVVPRVNGYTF.

This chain uses TRBV10-3 with TRBJ1-5; TRBD1 agrees at 7 bases. With V trimmed by 2 bases and J by 10 bases, 14 bases remained unmatched. The CDR3 totals 16 residues. Germline CDR1 ENHRY, CDR2 SYGVKD. The CDR3 sequence is CAISELGTDSSAPQHF. CDR3 DNA sequence: TGTGCCATCAGTGAGCTGGGGACAGACTCATCAGCCCCCCAGCATTTT.

This clone was detected only once. The chain couples TRBV3-1 (or the pseudogene TRBV3-2) to TRBJ2-3; 9 bases match TRBD2. V dropped 3 bases and J dropped 0; count of bases not matched to a gene: 10. The CDR3 runs 18 residues. Germline V gives CDR1 LGHDT, CDR2 YNNKEL (reference sequence). CDR3 protein: CASSQGISGGLSTDTQYF. The CDR3 DNA follows: TGTGCCAGCAGCCAGGGGATTAGCGGGGGCCTTAGCACAGATACGCAGTATTTT.

The count of this clone is one. The genes are TRBV9 and TRBJ1-1; maybe TRBD1 (6 bases). Trimming cost V 0 bases and J 1 base, with 10 bases left between them. The CDR3 length is 15 residues. Germline values: CDR1 SGDLS, CDR2 YYNGEE. Here the CDR3 reads CASSVAPTGNTEAFF. In DNA, the CDR3 is TGTGCCAGCAGCGTAGCCCCGACAGGGAACACTGAAGCTTTCTTT.

The chain uses TRBV9 and TRBJ2-1, with TRBD1 identical over 11 bases. The germline CDR1 and CDR2 sequences are SGDLS and YYNGEE. CDR3 length equals 15 residues. Trimming at V came to 6 bases and at J to 6 bases, leaving 8 bases not matched to a gene. CDR3 nucleotide sequence: TGTGCCAGCACCACAGGACAGGGGGCCTTCAATGAGCAGTTCTTC. It codes for CASTTGQGAFNEQFF. The full variable domain, its missing parts supplied by reference TRBV9 and TRBJ2-1, is DSGVTQTPKHLITATGQRVTLRCSPRSGDLSVYWYQQSLDQGLQFLIQYYNGEERAKGNILERFSAQQFPDLHSELNLSSLELGDSALYFCASTTGQGAFNEQFFGPGTRLTVL.

The chain is built from TRBV5-1 and TRBJ1-5; D unresolved. Looked up from germline, CDR1 is SGHRS and CDR2 is YFSETQ. The CDR3 runs to 13 residues. V gave up 0 bases and J gave up 7 bases, with 8 bases separating them. The CDR3 reads CASSLDIFQPQHF. In nucleotides, the CDR3 is TGCGCCAGCAGCTTGGATATCTTCCAGCCCCAGCATTTT.